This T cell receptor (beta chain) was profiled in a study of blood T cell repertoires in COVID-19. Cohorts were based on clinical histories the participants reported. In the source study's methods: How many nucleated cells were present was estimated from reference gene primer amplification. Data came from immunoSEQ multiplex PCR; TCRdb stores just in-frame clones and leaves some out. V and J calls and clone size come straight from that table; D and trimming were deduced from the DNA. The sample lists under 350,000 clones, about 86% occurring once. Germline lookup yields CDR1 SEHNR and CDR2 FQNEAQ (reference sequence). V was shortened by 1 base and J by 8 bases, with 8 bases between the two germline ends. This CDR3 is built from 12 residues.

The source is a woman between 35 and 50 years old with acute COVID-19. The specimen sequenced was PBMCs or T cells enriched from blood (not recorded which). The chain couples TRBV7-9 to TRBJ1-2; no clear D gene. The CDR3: CASSLEPGGYTF. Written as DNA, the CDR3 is TGTGCCAGCAGCTTAGAACCAGGCGGCTACACCTTC.